This TCR beta chain was sequenced in a study of tumour-infiltrating T cells in Burkitt lymphoma. On the study more broadly: Patients covered every epidemiological subtype of Burkitt lymphoma.

The CDR3 has 14 residues. V was shortened by 4 bases and J by 5 bases, with 11 bases between the two germline ends. Germline V gives CDR1 SGHTA, CDR2 FQGNSA. Only in-frame clones appear in the TCRdb table, and some are missing; sequencing was by immunoSEQ multiplex PCR. The repertoire holds tens of thousands of clones, approximately 31% seen once, with 2.9% in the top ten. The chain couples TRBV7-2 to TRBJ2-2; D gene uncertain. Input material: tumor tissue. The receptor was isolated from a human donor with Burkitt lymphoma. The CDR3 loop reads CASSSLDGTGELFF. Written as DNA, the CDR3 is TGTGCCAGCAGCTCCTTAGACGGAACCGGGGAGCTGTTTTTT. Full variable domain (outside the CDR3, taken from reference TRBV7-2 and TRBJ2-2): GAGVSQSPSNKVTEKGKDVELRCDPISGHTALYWYRQSLGQGLEFLIYFQGNSAPDKSGLPSDRFSAERTGGSVSTLTIQRTQQEDSAVYLCASSSLDGTGELFFGEGSRLTVL.